This T cell receptor beta chain was obtained from a study of T cell repertoires in cytomegalovirus infection. Turning to the study itself: From public TCR beta signatures came an indication of both CMV infection and matching HLA type.

Study-level results: Summed public TCR beta family frequency identified CMV carriers bearing the relevant HLA. What dominated the ex vivo response were HLA-C-restricted CMV-specific TCR beta clonotypes.

TCRdb itself ran the reads through MiXCR, one entry per CDR3 protein. The sample lists tens of thousands of distinct CDR3 sequences, about 4% occurring once. The CDR3 covers 16 residues. Germline values: CDR1 MDHEN, CDR2 SYDVKM. The V segment lost 6 bases and the J segment 7 bases; nucleotides outside the gene matches: 14. This clonotype has ten or more counts. The antigen remains undetermined. The source material was PBMCs. The TCR was taken from a human donor in good health (CMV status not recorded). Some clones in this sample may be carry-over from other donors' samples. The rearrangement links TRBV28 to TRBJ2-1; TRBD1 aligns across 8 bases. CDR3 region: CASRANPGQGGNEQFF. DNA for the CDR3: TGTGCCAGCAGAGCCAACCCCGGACAGGGTGGGAATGAGCAGTTCTTC.